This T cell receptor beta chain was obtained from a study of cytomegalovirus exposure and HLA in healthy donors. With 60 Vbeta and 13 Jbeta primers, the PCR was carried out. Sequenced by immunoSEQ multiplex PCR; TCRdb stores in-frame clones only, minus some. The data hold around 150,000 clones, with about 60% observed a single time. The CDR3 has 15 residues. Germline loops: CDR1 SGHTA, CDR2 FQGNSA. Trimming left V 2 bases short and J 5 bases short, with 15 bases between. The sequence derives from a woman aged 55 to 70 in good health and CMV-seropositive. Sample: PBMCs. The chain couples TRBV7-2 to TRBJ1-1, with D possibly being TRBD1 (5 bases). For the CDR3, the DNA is TGTGCCAGCAGCTTAATCCACCTGGGGGGTACTGAAGCTTTCTTT. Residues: CASSLIHLGGTEAFF.